Shown below are 14 T cell receptor beta chains from a single sample sequenced in a study of blood T cell repertoires in COVID-19. The protocol was immunoSEQ multiplex PCR, while the TCRdb copy is restricted to in-frame clones and leaves out a portion. The sample comprises approximately 210,000 clones, less than 85% of which are singletons, and 7.8% rests with the top ten. Sequenced input: peripheral blood. All receptors derive from a woman over 75 with COVID-19, enrolled during active disease.

The CDR3 DNA is TGTGCCAGCAGCTTAGTGAACAGGCTGAACACTGAAGCTTTCTTT. Translation: CASSLVNRLNTEAFF. V usage is TRBV7-9 and J usage is TRBJ1-1; weak D call: TRBD1 (5 bases). The V gene's germline CDR1 is SEHNR and CDR2 FQNEAQ (reference sequence). V was pared by 1 base and J by 0 bases, with 9 bases between. CDR3 size: 15 residues.

The rearrangement joins TRBV25-1 to TRBJ2-1, with TRBD1 identical over 9 bases. The CDR3 consists of 17 residues. CDR1 and CDR2 (germline): MGHDK, SYGVNS. Trimming took 2 bases from V and 7 from J; bases not matched to a gene: 12. The CDR3 nucleotides read TGTGCCAGCAGTGAAATAGGGACAGGGATGTATAAGAATGAGCAGTTCTTC. Protein: CASSEIGTGMYKNEQFF.

This sequence joins TRBV19 and TRBJ2-5; tentative D call: TRBD2 (5 bases). The V end was cut by 1 base, the J end by 5 bases, with 17 bases between. Germline CDR1 LNHDA, CDR2 SQIVND (reference sequence). The CDR3 has 16 residues. The CDR3 DNA sequence: TGTGCCAGTAGTATAGCCCGAACTAGTTTTGGGGAGACCCAGTACTTC. Protein sequence: CASSIARTSFGETQYF.

The rearrangement joins TRBV5-1 to TRBJ1-5, with D tentatively TRBD1 (5 bases). Trimming took 2 bases from V and 8 from J, leaving 17 bases between them. The CDR3 totals 15 residues. Per the germline V gene, CDR1 is SGHRS and CDR2 is YFSETQ. CDR3 in amino acids: CASSFGSRGTEPQHF. CDR3 bases: TGCGCCAGCAGCTTTGGATCTCGGGGGACGGAGCCCCAGCATTTT.

The V gene is TRBV5-1, the J gene TRBJ2-2, with TRBD1 matching over 9 bases. Germline V lookup: CDR1 SGHRS, CDR2 YFSETQ. The length of the CDR3 is 16 residues. Unmatched junction bases numbered 9, after V lost 2 bases and J lost 7 bases. CDR3 protein: CASSFNRDRVGGELFF. For the CDR3, the DNA is TGCGCCAGCAGCTTTAATCGGGACAGGGTTGGCGGGGAGCTGTTTTTT.

This clone turned up a few times. V is TRBV9 and J is TRBJ1-6, with D possibly matching TRBD1 (6 bases). The germline V gene has CDR1 SGDLS and CDR2 YYNGEE. V dropped 4 bases and J dropped 8 bases, with 16 bases sitting between them. The CDR3 loop spans 15 amino acids. In nucleotides, the CDR3 is TGTGCCAGCAGCTTACAACAGGGTGGTTATTCACCCCTCCACTTT. Protein sequence: CASSLQQGGYSPLHF.

The chain employs TRBV27 and TRBJ2-7; TRBD1 matches at 9 bases. The CDR3 covers 14 residues. With 8 bases clipped from V and 2 bases from J, the junction kept 7 bases outside the gene matches. Looked up from germline, CDR1 is MNHEY and CDR2 is SMNVEV (reference sequence). CDR3 nucleotide sequence: TGTGCCAGCGGGGGCCGGGACAGGGCCTACGAGCAGTACTTC. Residues: CASGGRDRAYEQYF.

In this sample, this clone turned up once. The chain is built from TRBV19 and TRBJ1-1; D ambiguous. This CDR3 has 12 amino acids. Germline CDR1 and CDR2: LNHDA and SQIVND (reference sequence). Trimming removed 3 bases from V and 11 bases from J, with 13 bases in between. CDR3 DNA: TGTGCCAGTAGTATGGGAGTACCTGGGGCTTTCTTT. This codes for CASSMGVPGAFF.

Of note for this clone: A much larger clone differs by one base, so this may be a read error. The V call is TRBV6-5, the J call TRBJ2-2; 7 bases line up with TRBD1. Germline CDR1 reads MNHEY; CDR2 reads SVGAGI. J was trimmed by 1 base and V by 6 bases; bases with no gene match: 2. The CDR3 sequence is 14 residues long. The CDR3 is CASSRDRNTGELFF. The DNA of the CDR3 is TGTGCCAGCAGCCGGGACAGGAACACCGGGGAGCTGTTTTTT.

As to this clone: This CDR3 is also generated by other DNA sequences in the sample. V usage is TRBV27 and J usage is TRBJ2-7, with a weak D call TRBD1 (6 bases). CDR3 length equals 13 residues. From germline, CDR1 is MNHEY and CDR2 SMNVEV (reference sequence). Trimming cost V 4 bases and J 3 bases, with 10 bases left between them. CDR3 residues: CASSYQGSYEQYF. The CDR3 DNA reads as TGTGCCAGCAGTTATCAGGGGAGCTACGAGCAGTACTTC.

This clone was detected only a few times. The chain is built from TRBV28 and TRBJ1-5; no firm D call. Trimming stripped 3 bases from V and 8 bases from J, with 8 bases between. From germline, CDR1 is MDHEN and CDR2 SYDVKM. The CDR3 length is 12 residues. The CDR3 DNA sequence: TGTGCCAGCAGTTTGCGAGGGAAGCCCCAGCATTTT. Residues: CASSLRGKPQHF.

The genes are TRBV3-1 (or the pseudogene TRBV3-2) and TRBJ2-7, with 7 positions matching TRBD1. The CDR3 covers 13 residues. Per germline, CDR1 LGHDT and CDR2 YNNKEL (reference sequence). The junction had 2 bases not matched to a gene; V was cut back by 3 bases and J by 3 bases. DNA of the CDR3: TGTGCCAGCAGCCAGACAGGGAACTACGAGCAGTACTTC. Its translation: CASSQTGNYEQYF.

This clone has just a few counts. J is TRBJ1-3 and V is TRBV12-5; possibly TRBD1 for D (6 bases). Trimming removed 6 bases at V and 2 bases at J, with 17 bases between. Germline V gene lookup returns CDR1 LGHNT and CDR2 FRNRAP. This CDR3 comprises 16 residues. The CDR3 reads CASGHMGAGTGNTIYF. CDR3 in DNA: TGTGCTAGTGGCCATATGGGGGCAGGGACTGGAAACACCATATATTTT.

The chain carries TRBV7-2 and TRBJ1-6; 7 nucleotides align to TRBD1. The V gene end was trimmed by 5 bases and the J gene end by 6 bases; junction bases not matched to a gene: 7. Looked up from germline, CDR1 is SGHTA and CDR2 is FQGNSA. This CDR3 region has 15 residues. DNA of the CDR3: TGTGCCAGCAGCGGATACAGGGGCCCTAATTCACCCCTCCACTTT. Translating it yields CASSGYRGPNSPLHF.